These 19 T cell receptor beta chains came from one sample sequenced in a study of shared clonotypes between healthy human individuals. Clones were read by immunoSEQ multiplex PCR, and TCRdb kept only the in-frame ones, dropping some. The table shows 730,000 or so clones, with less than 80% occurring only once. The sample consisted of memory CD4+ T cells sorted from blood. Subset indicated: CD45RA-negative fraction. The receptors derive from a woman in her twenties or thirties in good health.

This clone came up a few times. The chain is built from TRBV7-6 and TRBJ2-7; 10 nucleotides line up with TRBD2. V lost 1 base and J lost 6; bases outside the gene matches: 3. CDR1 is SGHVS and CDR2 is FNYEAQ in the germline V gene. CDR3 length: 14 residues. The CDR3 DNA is TGTGCCAGCAGCTTAGGGCTAGCGGGAGTCGAGCAGTACTTC. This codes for CASSLGLAGVEQYF.

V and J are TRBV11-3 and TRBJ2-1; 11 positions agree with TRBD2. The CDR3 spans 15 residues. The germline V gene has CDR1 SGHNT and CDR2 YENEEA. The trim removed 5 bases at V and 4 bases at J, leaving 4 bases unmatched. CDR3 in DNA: TGTGCCAGCAGCACAGGGACTAGCGGATACAATGAGCAGTTCTTC. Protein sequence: CASSTGTSGYNEQFF.

The DNA of the CDR3 is TGTGCCAGCAGCTCAGGCAGTCCCAATGAGCAGTTCTTC. Translating it yields CASSSGSPNEQFF. The chain is built from TRBV7-9 and TRBJ2-1, with D unresolved. V shed 4 bases and J shed 6 bases, with 10 bases lying between them. CDR1 SEHNR and CDR2 FQNEAQ come from the germline V gene (reference sequence). The CDR3 loop spans 13 amino acids.

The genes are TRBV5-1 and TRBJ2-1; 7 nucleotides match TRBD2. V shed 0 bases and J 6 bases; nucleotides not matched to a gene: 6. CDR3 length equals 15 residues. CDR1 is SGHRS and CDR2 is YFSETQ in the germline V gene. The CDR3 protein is CASSLGTTGGNEQFF. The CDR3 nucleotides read TGCGCCAGCAGCTTGGGTACCACGGGGGGCAATGAGCAGTTCTTC.

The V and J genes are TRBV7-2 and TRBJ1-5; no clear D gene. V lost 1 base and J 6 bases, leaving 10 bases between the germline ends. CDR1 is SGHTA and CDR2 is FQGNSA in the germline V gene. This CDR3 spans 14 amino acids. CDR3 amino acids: CASSLVEEGQPQHF. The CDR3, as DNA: TGTGCCAGCAGCTTAGTTGAGGAAGGTCAGCCCCAGCATTTT.

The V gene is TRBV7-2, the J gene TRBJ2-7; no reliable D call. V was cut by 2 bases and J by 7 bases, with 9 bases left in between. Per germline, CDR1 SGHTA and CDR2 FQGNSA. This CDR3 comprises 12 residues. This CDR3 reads CASSLQLTEQYF. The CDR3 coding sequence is TGTGCCAGCAGCTTACAGCTAACGGAGCAGTACTTC.

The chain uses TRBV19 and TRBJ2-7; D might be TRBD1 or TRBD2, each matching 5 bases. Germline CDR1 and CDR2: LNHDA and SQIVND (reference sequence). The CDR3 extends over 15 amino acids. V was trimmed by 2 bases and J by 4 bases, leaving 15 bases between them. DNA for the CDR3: TGTGCCAGTAGTATATCTGGGCAGGGAGCTTACGAGCAGTACTTC. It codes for CASSISGQGAYEQYF.

The CDR3 here is CASSLGTSGSVIVREQYF. CDR3 sequence (DNA): TGTGCCAGCAGCCTCGGGACTAGCGGGAGTGTGATCGTGCGCGAGCAGTACTTC. The chain joins TRBV11-2 to TRBJ2-7; 14 nucleotides agree with TRBD2. V lost 5 bases to trimming and J lost 6 bases; unmatched junction nucleotides: 15. The germline V gene has CDR1 SGHAT and CDR2 FQNNGV. The CDR3 is 18 residues long. The full variable domain, in which reference TRBV11-2 and TRBJ2-7 provide the parts outside the CDR3, is EAGVAQSPRYKIIEKRQSVAFWCNPISGHATLYWYQQILGQGPKLLIQFQNNGVVDDSQLPKDRFSAERLKGVDSTLKIQPAKLEDSAVYLCASSLGTSGSVIVREQYFGPGTRLTVT.

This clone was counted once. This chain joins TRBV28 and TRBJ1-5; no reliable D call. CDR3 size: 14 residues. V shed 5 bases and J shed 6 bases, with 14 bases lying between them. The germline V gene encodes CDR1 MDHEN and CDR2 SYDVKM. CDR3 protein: CASSIRVRAQPQHF. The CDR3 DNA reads TGTGCCAGCAGTATCCGGGTAAGAGCTCAGCCCCAGCATTTT.

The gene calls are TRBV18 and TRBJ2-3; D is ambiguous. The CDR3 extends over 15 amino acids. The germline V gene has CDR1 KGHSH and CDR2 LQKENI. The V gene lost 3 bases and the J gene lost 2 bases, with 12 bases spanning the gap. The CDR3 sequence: CASSPKGSSTDTQYF. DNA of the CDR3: TGTGCCAGCTCACCCAAAGGCAGCTCCACAGATACGCAGTATTTT.

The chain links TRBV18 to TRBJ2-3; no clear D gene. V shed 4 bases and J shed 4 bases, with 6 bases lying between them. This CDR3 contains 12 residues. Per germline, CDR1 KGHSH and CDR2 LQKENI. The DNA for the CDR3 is TGTGCCAGCTCACGAGAGTCAGATACGCAGTATTTT. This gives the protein CASSRESDTQYF.

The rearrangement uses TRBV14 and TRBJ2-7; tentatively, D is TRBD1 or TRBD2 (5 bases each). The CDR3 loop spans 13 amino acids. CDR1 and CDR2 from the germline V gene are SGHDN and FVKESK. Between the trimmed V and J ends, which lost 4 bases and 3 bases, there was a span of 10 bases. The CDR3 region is CASSPGPHYEQYF. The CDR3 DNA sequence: TGTGCCAGCAGCCCGGGACCCCACTACGAGCAGTACTTC. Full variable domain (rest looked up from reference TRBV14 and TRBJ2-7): EAGVTQFPSHSVIEKGQTVTLRCDPISGHDNLYWYRRVMGKEIKFLLHFVKESKQDESGMPNNRFLAERTGGTYSTLKVQPAELEDSGVYFCASSPGPHYEQYFGPGTRLTVT.

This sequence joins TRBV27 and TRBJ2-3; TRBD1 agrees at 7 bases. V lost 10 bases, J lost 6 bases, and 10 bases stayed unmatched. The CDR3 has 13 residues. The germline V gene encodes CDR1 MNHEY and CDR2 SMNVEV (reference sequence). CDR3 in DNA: TGTGCCACTGCGAGGACAGGCGGGGATACGCAGTATTTT. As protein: CATARTGGDTQYF.

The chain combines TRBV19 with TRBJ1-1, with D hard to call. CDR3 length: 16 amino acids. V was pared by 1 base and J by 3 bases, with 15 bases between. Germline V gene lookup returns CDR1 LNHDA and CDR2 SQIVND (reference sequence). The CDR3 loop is CASSIGWRGVDTEAFF. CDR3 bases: TGTGCCAGTAGTATAGGGTGGAGAGGAGTGGACACTGAAGCTTTCTTT.

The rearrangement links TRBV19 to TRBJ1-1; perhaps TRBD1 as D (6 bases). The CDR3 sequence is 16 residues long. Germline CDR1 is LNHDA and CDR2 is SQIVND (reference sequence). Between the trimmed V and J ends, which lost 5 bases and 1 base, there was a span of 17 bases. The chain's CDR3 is CASSLRDKRWNTEAFF. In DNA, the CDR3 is TGTGCCAGTAGTCTGCGGGACAAAAGGTGGAACACTGAAGCTTTCTTT. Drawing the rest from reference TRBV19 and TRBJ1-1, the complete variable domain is DGGITQSPKYLFRKEGQNVTLSCEQNLNHDAMYWYRQDPGQGLRLIYYSQIVNDFQKGDIAEGYSVSREKKESFPLTVTSAQKNPTAFYLCASSLRDKRWNTEAFFGQGTRLTVV.

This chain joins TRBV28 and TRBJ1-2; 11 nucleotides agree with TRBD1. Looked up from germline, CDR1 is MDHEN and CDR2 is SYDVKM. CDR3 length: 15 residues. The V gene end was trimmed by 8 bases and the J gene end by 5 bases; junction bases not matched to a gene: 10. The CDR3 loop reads CASATGGQGGYGYTF. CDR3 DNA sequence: TGTGCCAGCGCGACCGGGGGACAGGGGGGTTATGGCTACACCTTC.

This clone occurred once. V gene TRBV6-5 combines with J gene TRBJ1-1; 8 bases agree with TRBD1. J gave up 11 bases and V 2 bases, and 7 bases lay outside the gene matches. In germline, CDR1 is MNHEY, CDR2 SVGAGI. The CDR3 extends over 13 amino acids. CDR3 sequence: CASSYVQGAEAFF. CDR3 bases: TGTGCCAGCAGTTACGTCCAGGGGGCGGAGGCTTTCTTT.

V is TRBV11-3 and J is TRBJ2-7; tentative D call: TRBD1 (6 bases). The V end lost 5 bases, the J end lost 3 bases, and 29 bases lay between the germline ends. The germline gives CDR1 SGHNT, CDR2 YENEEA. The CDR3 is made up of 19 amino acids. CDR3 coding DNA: TGTGCCAGCAGCCGCCAAACCGGGACACTCCCTCCGTCCCTCTACGAGCAGTACTTC. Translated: CASSRQTGTLPPSLYEQYF.

This CDR3 reads CASRVPGSYGYTF. DNA of the CDR3: TGTGCCAGCAGAGTCCCGGGGTCCTATGGCTACACCTTC. V and J are TRBV6-6 and TRBJ1-2; D remains unclear. The germline V gene encodes CDR1 MNHNY and CDR2 SVGAGI (reference sequence). Trimming removed 6 bases from V and 4 bases from J, with 12 bases in between. There are 13 residues in the CDR3.